This record concerns one T cell receptor beta chain sequence. These data come from a study of blood T cell repertoires in COVID-19. Followed longitudinally, the Seattle patients had been enrolled during active infection. Original processing methods: For nucleated cells, counts were estimated from reference gene primer amplification. This table comes from immunoSEQ multiplex PCR, and its TCRdb copy is limited to in-frame clones, with some not included. D and trimming come from the DNA, and the V and J calls and clone size come from that table. Here the sample spans approximately 110,000 clones, 75% to 90% being singletons. CDR1 SGHKS and CDR2 YYEKEE come from the germline V gene (reference sequence). The CDR3 contains 18 residues. The V segment lost 4 bases and the J segment 0 bases; nucleotides outside the gene matches: 13.

The chain has TRBV5-5 and TRBJ2-7, with TRBD1 matching 10 bases. The sequence was collected from an older woman with COVID-19, enrolled during active disease. Input material: peripheral blood. The CDR3 bases are TGTGCCAGCAGCACCCTTGACAGGGGGCGCGGCATCTCCTACGAGCAGTACTTC. Encoded protein: CASSTLDRGRGISYEQYF.